These 31 T cell receptor beta chains came from one sample sequenced in a study of blood T cell repertoires in COVID-19. Profiling relied on immunoSEQ multiplex PCR, and the TCRdb table lists in-frame clones only, not all of them. The data show about 70,000 clones, about 92% seen once. Sample: peripheral blood. These receptors came from a human donor in a cohort sampled during active COVID-19.

The V call is TRBV9, the J call TRBJ2-1, with 11 bases aligning to TRBD2. There are 16 residues in the CDR3. Germline V lookup: CDR1 SGDLS, CDR2 YYNGEE. J was trimmed by 9 bases and V by 0 bases; bases with no gene match: 8. The DNA for the CDR3 is TGTGCCAGCAGCGTAGGTAGCGGGAGGGCCGGGGTTGAGCAGTTCTTC. The encoded protein is CASSVGSGRAGVEQFF.

This chain connects TRBV11-2 to TRBJ2-2; the D gene is possibly TRBD2 (6 bases). The CDR3 is 14 amino acids. V lost 5 bases and J lost 4, with 11 bases in between. CDR1 is SGHAT and CDR2 is FQNNGV in the germline V gene. CDR3 coding DNA: TGTGCCAGCAGCGGCGGGATCTCCACCGGGGAGCTGTTTTTT. Encoded protein: CASSGGISTGELFF.

V and J are TRBV6-6 and TRBJ2-7, with D maybe TRBD1 (6 bases). This CDR3 comprises 11 residues. Germline V gene lookup returns CDR1 MNHNY and CDR2 SVGAGI (reference sequence). With 7 bases removed from V and 6 bases from J, the gap between germline ends came to 10 bases. The CDR3 spells CASMWGREQYF. CDR3 bases: TGTGCCAGCATGTGGGGGCGCGAGCAGTACTTC.

V and J are TRBV27 and TRBJ2-1, with D perhaps TRBD1 (7 bases). Germline lookup yields CDR1 MNHEY and CDR2 SMNVEV (reference sequence). CDR3 length equals 16 residues. V dropped 5 bases and J dropped 2 bases, with 16 bases sitting between them. The DNA for the CDR3 is TGTGCCAGCAGTCCTTACAGGGGAGGCCCCTACAATGAGCAGTTCTTC. This gives the protein CASSPYRGGPYNEQFF.

The chain carries TRBV29-1 and TRBJ1-1; 10 nucleotides match TRBD1. CDR1 and CDR2 from the germline V gene are SQVTM and ANQGSEA. The CDR3 has 13 residues. After removal of 7 bases from V and 4 bases from J, the junction contained 6 bases not matched to a gene. Here the CDR3 reads CSGRQGAGTEAFF. The CDR3 bases are TGCAGCGGCCGACAGGGGGCTGGCACTGAAGCTTTCTTT.

CDR3 region: CSAETNEQYF. As DNA, the CDR3 is TGCAGTGCGGAGACCAACGAGCAGTACTTC. The chain joins TRBV20-1 to TRBJ2-7; unclear D gene. CDR1 and CDR2 (germline): DFQATT, SNEGSKA (reference sequence). The CDR3 consists of 10 residues. V was shortened by 6 bases and J by 5 bases, with 8 bases between the two germline ends.

The chain joins TRBV28 to TRBJ1-4, with TRBD1 as a possible D gene (6 bases). Germline V CDR1 and CDR2: MDHEN, SYDVKM. The CDR3 contains 17 residues. V was trimmed by 3 bases and J by 0 bases, leaving 14 bases between them. CDR3 protein: CASSFPGQGATNEKLFF. CDR3 coding DNA: TGTGCCAGCAGTTTTCCGGGACAAGGCGCAACTAATGAAAAACTGTTTTTT.

The V and J genes are TRBV24-1 and TRBJ2-1, with D possibly being TRBD2 (6 bases). The CDR3 is made up of 16 amino acids. The ends were cut back, 4 bases at V and 3 bases at J, with 15 bases in the middle. Germline-derived CDR1 and CDR2 are KGHDR and SFDVKD. CDR3 sequence reads: CATSDQAGRYYNEQFF. DNA for the CDR3: TGTGCCACCAGTGACCAAGCGGGTCGGTACTACAATGAGCAGTTCTTC.

This clone was seen once. The chain combines TRBV3-1 (or the pseudogene TRBV3-2) with TRBJ2-7, with D perhaps matching TRBD2 (6 bases). CDR1 is LGHDT, CDR2 YNNKEL, per germline (reference sequence). V was clipped by 10 bases and J by 7 bases, with 20 bases between them. The CDR3 has 13 amino acids. DNA for the CDR3: TGTGCCACCTCGGAGGGCCGGGGAGGAGAGCAGTACTTC. Translating gives CATSEGRGGEQYF.

The gene calls are TRBV5-4 and TRBJ2-5; TRBD1 is a possible D gene (5 bases). The germline CDR1 and CDR2 sequences are SGHNT and YYREEE (reference sequence). The V gene lost 0 bases and the J gene lost 1 base, with 10 bases spanning the gap. The CDR3 contains 15 residues. The CDR3 bases are TGTGCCAGCAGCTTGGATCCTGACAGCCAAGAGACCCAGTACTTC. Its protein product is CASSLDPDSQETQYF.

The CDR3 protein is CASSDRDSPYEQYF. The CDR3 DNA sequence: TGTGCCAGCAGCGACCGGGACAGCCCATACGAGCAGTACTTC. This chain connects TRBV7-9 to TRBJ2-7; 7 bases align to TRBD1. After removal of 5 bases from V and 4 bases from J, the junction contained 8 bases not matched to a gene. Looked up from germline, CDR1 is SEHNR and CDR2 is FQNEAQ (reference sequence). The CDR3 spans 14 residues. Together with reference TRBV7-9 and TRBJ2-7, the CDR3 gives the full variable domain: DTGVSQNPRHKITKRGQNVTFRCDPISEHNRLYWYRQTLGQGPEFLTYFQNEAQLEKSRLLSDRFSAERPKGSFSTLEIQRTEQGDSAMYLCASSDRDSPYEQYFGPGTRLTVT.

This sequence joins TRBV5-1 and TRBJ1-1; a possible D gene is TRBD1 (6 bases). From germline, CDR1 is SGHRS and CDR2 YFSETQ. V gave up 4 bases and J gave up 11 bases, with 12 bases separating them. The CDR3 covers 11 residues. The CDR3 here is CASSPTGLAFF. Here the CDR3 DNA reads TGCGCCAGCAGCCCAACAGGGCTCGCTTTCTTT.

This CDR3 reads CASRQMAGANVLTF. The CDR3 DNA is TGTGCCAGCAGACAAATGGCTGGGGCCAACGTCCTGACTTTC. This sequence joins TRBV7-2 and TRBJ2-6, with no clear D. Trimming stripped 6 bases from V and 2 bases from J, with 8 bases between. In germline, CDR1 is SGHTA, CDR2 FQGNSA. The CDR3 has 14 amino acids.

On this clone itself: The sample has other DNA sequences that encode this CDR3 too. V is TRBV30 and J is TRBJ2-5; 10 bases align to TRBD2. Germline V gene sequence: CDR1 GTSNPN, CDR2 SVGIG (reference sequence). Unmatched junction bases numbered 8, after V lost 5 bases and J lost 5 bases. The CDR3 spans 14 residues. CDR3 coding DNA: TGTGCCTGGTCGCTAGCGGGAGTAGGTGAGACCCAGTACTTC. This codes for CAWSLAGVGETQYF.

The chain joins TRBV25-1 to TRBJ1-3, with 7 nucleotides matching TRBD1. Looked up from germline, CDR1 is MGHDK and CDR2 is SYGVNS. This CDR3 contains 15 residues. With V trimmed by 3 bases and J by 5 bases, 7 bases remained unmatched. The CDR3 sequence: CASSETGIIRNTIYF. The CDR3 nucleotides are TGTGCCAGCAGTGAGACAGGGATAATTAGAAACACCATATATTTT.

The V call is TRBV27, the J call TRBJ2-7; TRBD1 is a possible D gene (5 bases). The germline V and J ends were trimmed by 5 bases and 2 bases, with 13 bases remaining between them. This CDR3 has 14 amino acids. The germline V gene has CDR1 MNHEY and CDR2 SMNVEV (reference sequence). The CDR3 loop reads CASSPQVIPYEQYF. CDR3 bases: TGTGCCAGCAGTCCACAGGTTATTCCCTACGAGCAGTACTTC.

The J gene is TRBJ1-2, the V gene TRBV11-2, with D possibly being TRBD1 (6 bases). V was shortened by 5 bases and J by 8 bases, with 12 bases between the two germline ends. Germline V gene lookup returns CDR1 SGHAT and CDR2 FQNNGV. CDR3 length equals 12 residues. CDR3 sequence reads: CASSATGYGYTF. The CDR3 bases are TGTGCCAGCAGCGCCACAGGGTACGGCTACACCTTC. The complete variable domain, with remaining parts taken from reference TRBV11-2 and TRBJ1-2, reads EAGVAQSPRYKIIEKRQSVAFWCNPISGHATLYWYQQILGQGPKLLIQFQNNGVVDDSQLPKDRFSAERLKGVDSTLKIQPAKLEDSAVYLCASSATGYGYTFGSGTRLTVV.

The rearrangement uses TRBV28 and TRBJ2-3; 7 nucleotides line up with TRBD2. V shed 5 bases, J shed 4 bases, and the junction held 12 bases outside the gene matches. This CDR3 has 16 amino acids. From germline, CDR1 is MDHEN and CDR2 SYDVKM. The CDR3 sequence: CASSTRGGSGADTQYF. The DNA of the CDR3 is TGTGCCAGCAGTACAAGGGGCGGGAGCGGCGCAGATACGCAGTATTTT.

The chain employs TRBV2 and TRBJ2-5, with D uncertain. V lost 6 bases and J lost 5, with 10 bases in between. Germline CDR1 reads SNHLY; CDR2 reads FYNNEI. CDR3 length equals 12 residues. CDR3 DNA sequence: TGTGCCAGCAGGTATACGCAGGAGACCCAGTACTTC. This encodes CASRYTQETQYF. The full variable domain, rest sourced from reference TRBV2 and TRBJ2-5, is EPEVTQTPSHQVTQMGQEVILRCVPISNHLYFYWYRQILGQKVEFLVSFYNNEISEKSEIFDDQFSVERPDGSNFTLKIRSTKLEDSAMYFCASRYTQETQYFGPGTRLLVL.

V is TRBV5-8 and J is TRBJ2-3; 12 bases fit TRBD2. CDR3 size: 16 residues. Germline V CDR1 and CDR2: SGHTS, YDEGEE. The J segment lost 4 bases and the V segment lost 2 bases, leaving 5 bases of the junction unmatched. As DNA, the CDR3 is TGTGCCAGCAGCTTACTCCTAGCGGGAGGGCCAGATACGCAGTATTTT. Translation gives CASSLLLAGGPDTQYF.

The V call is TRBV10-3, the J call TRBJ2-7; 14 bases map to TRBD2. The length of the CDR3 is 16 residues. Looked up from germline, CDR1 is ENHRY and CDR2 is SYGVKD. The ends lost 5 bases at V and 2 bases at J; junction bases unmatched: 5. For the CDR3, the DNA is TGTGCCATCAGTACCGGGACTAGCGGGAGCACCTACGAGCAGTACTTC. This gives the protein CAISTGTSGSTYEQYF.

J is TRBJ2-1 and V is TRBV27, with TRBD2 matching 14 bases. The CDR3 contains 18 residues. CDR1 MNHEY and CDR2 SMNVEV come from the germline V gene (reference sequence). With 7 bases clipped from V and 2 bases from J, the junction kept 10 bases outside the gene matches. DNA of the CDR3: TGTGCCAGCACCCCCGGGACTAGCGGGAGCAGTCCCTACAATGAGCAGTTCTTC. Amino acid sequence: CASTPGTSGSSPYNEQFF.

The gene calls are TRBV19 and TRBJ2-5; a possible D gene is TRBD2 (6 bases). Germline V gene sequence: CDR1 LNHDA, CDR2 SQIVND (reference sequence). The CDR3 extends over 14 amino acids. V was cut by 7 bases and J by 0 bases, with 12 bases left in between. In nucleotides, the CDR3 is TGTGCCAGTACCCCGACTAGAAACCAAGAGACCCAGTACTTC. Translation: CASTPTRNQETQYF.

J is TRBJ2-3 and V is TRBV7-2, with 7 positions matching TRBD1. The junction had 0 bases not matched to a gene; V was cut back by 8 bases and J by 1 base. The CDR3 is 12 amino acids. Germline lookup yields CDR1 SGHTA and CDR2 FQGNSA. The CDR3 DNA sequence: TGTGCCAGCGGGACAGGCACAGATACGCAGTATTTT. Translated: CASGTGTDTQYF.

V and J are TRBV27 and TRBJ1-1, with D hard to call. V lost 2 bases and J lost 8, with 12 bases in between. CDR3 length equals 13 residues. Germline V gene data show CDR1 as MNHEY and CDR2 as SMNVEV (reference sequence). In nucleotides, the CDR3 is TGTGCCAGCAGTTTAGTGTGGGGAGAAGAAGCTTTCTTT. Its translation: CASSLVWGEEAFF.

The V gene is TRBV28, the J gene TRBJ2-5; 7 nucleotides line up with TRBD2. The CDR3 is made up of 12 amino acids. Losses at the gene ends were 6 bases for V and 5 bases for J; bases not matched to a gene: 3. CDR1 and CDR2 (germline): MDHEN, SYDVKM. In nucleotides, the CDR3 is TGTGCCAGCAGCGGGGAGGGGGAGACCCAGTACTTC. It specifies CASSGEGETQYF.

This chain uses TRBV4-3 with TRBJ2-2, with D possibly being TRBD2 (5 bases). Trimming stripped 4 bases from V and 2 bases from J, with 14 bases between. The CDR3 length is 16 residues. The germline CDR1 and CDR2 sequences are LGHNA and YSLEER. As DNA, the CDR3 is TGCGCCAGCAGCCGCCATCTAGCAGATAACACCGGGGAGCTGTTTTTT. It is translated as CASSRHLADNTGELFF.

Many counts were recorded for this clone. The V call is TRBV10-3, the J call TRBJ2-2, with 9 bases aligning to TRBD2. The CDR3 spans 14 residues. V lost 10 bases, J lost 5 bases, and 8 bases stayed unmatched. Per the germline V gene, CDR1 is ENHRY and CDR2 is SYGVKD. Here the CDR3 DNA reads TGTGCCAGTAGACTAGCGGAAGCTACCGGGGAGCTGTTTTTT. It yields the protein CASRLAEATGELFF.

The chain employs TRBV7-2 and TRBJ2-7; a possible D gene is TRBD1 (6 bases). This CDR3 spans 14 amino acids. Deletions cut 4 bases from V and 4 bases from J, with 14 bases between. Per germline, CDR1 SGHTA and CDR2 FQGNSA. The CDR3 nucleotides are TGTGCCAGCAGCTCCGGGACATCATTTTACGAGCAGTACTTC. This encodes CASSSGTSFYEQYF.

This rearrangement joins TRBV6-1 to TRBJ1-4; D unclear. The CDR3 covers 15 residues. Trimming cost V 3 bases and J 7 bases, with 15 bases left between them. Per the germline V gene, CDR1 is MNHNS and CDR2 is SASEGT. This CDR3 reads CASSDWQAVSEKLFF. The CDR3 DNA reads TGTGCCAGCAGTGATTGGCAGGCCGTGAGTGAAAAACTGTTTTTT.

The rearrangement joins TRBV6-6 to TRBJ2-7, with 10 bases identical to TRBD2. The germline CDR1 and CDR2 sequences are MNHNY and SVGAGI (reference sequence). The ends lost 5 bases at V and 4 bases at J; junction bases unmatched: 14. The CDR3 contains 17 residues. The CDR3 spells CASSPAPSSGSGYEQYF. The CDR3 nucleotides read TGTGCCAGCAGTCCCGCCCCCTCTAGCGGGAGTGGGTACGAGCAGTACTTC.